These 9 T cell receptor beta chains were all obtained from the same sample, sequenced in a study of Tregs in tolerant kidney transplant recipients (dated by TCRdb to the late 2010s). Receptor amplification or capture employed the immunoSEQ multiplex PCR assay. TCRdb stores this immuneACCESS table with in-frame sequences only. Part of the clones is absent; in the studies checked, under half of the shortfall reflects unresolved V genes, and no reason is known for the rest. This sample lists 84,000 or so clones; under 95% were detected once. Under 2% of the sample is taken by the ten largest. The transplants used related donors along with nonmyeloablative bone marrow transplantation, and in the human trials mixed chimerism was transient. This specimen consisted of CD4+ T cells from blood (PBMCs), obtained 12 months after the transplant. Receptors originate from a human patient who received a combined kidney and bone marrow transplant. After a transplant, some T cells may be of graft donor origin.

Turning to this clone: Other DNA sequences of this sample code for an identical CDR3. J is TRBJ1-6 and V is TRBV5-1; TRBD1 is a possible D gene (6 bases). CDR1 and CDR2 from the germline V gene are SGHRS and YFSETQ. There are 16 residues in the CDR3. V dropped 4 bases and J dropped 0 bases, with 11 bases sitting between them. The CDR3 bases are TGCGCCAGCAGCACAGGACAGAGCTCCTATAATTCACCCCTCCACTTT. It is translated as CASSTGQSSYNSPLHF.

The V gene is TRBV5-4, the J gene TRBJ1-4, with TRBD1 matching over 8 bases. J gave up 4 bases and V 3 bases, and 5 bases lay outside the gene matches. CDR1 SGHNT and CDR2 YYREEE come from the germline V gene (reference sequence). The CDR3 consists of 15 residues. The CDR3 sequence is CASSSTGQGNEKLFF. In DNA form, the CDR3 reads TGTGCCAGCAGCTCGACAGGACAGGGTAATGAAAAACTGTTTTTT.

The J gene is TRBJ1-4, the V gene TRBV18; 9 bases are shared with TRBD1. With 1 base clipped from V and 13 bases from J, the junction kept 13 bases outside the gene matches. The V gene's germline CDR1 is KGHSH and CDR2 LQKENI. This CDR3 spans 16 amino acids. In DNA form, the CDR3 reads TGTGCCAGCTCACCACGTCACCCGGGACAGGGAAGTTTACTGTTTTTT. It encodes CASSPRHPGQGSLLFF.

The sample holds one count of this clone. The CDR3 loop is CASSLERDRQYF. The CDR3 DNA follows: TGTGCCAGCAGCTTGGAACGGGATAGGCAGTACTTC. This chain links TRBV5-6 with TRBJ2-7, with D perhaps TRBD2 (5 bases). The CDR3 runs to 12 residues. Germline V gene sequence: CDR1 SGHDT, CDR2 YYEEEE. Trimming took off 0 bases at V and 9 bases at J, with 10 bases between the two ends.

This clone occurred once. J is TRBJ2-7 and V is TRBV11-3; TRBD1 might be the D (6 bases). V gave up 5 bases and J gave up 3 bases, with 20 bases separating them. Germline V gene sequence: CDR1 SGHNT, CDR2 YENEEA. This CDR3 contains 16 residues. CDR3 sequence: CASSPTWGRQGYEQYF. As DNA, the CDR3 is TGTGCCAGCAGCCCTACTTGGGGGCGTCAGGGCTACGAGCAGTACTTC.

The genes are TRBV7-8 and TRBJ1-6; D gene ambiguous. Trimming pared 0 bases from V and 0 bases from J, leaving 18 bases between. The CDR3 is 20 amino acids. Germline lookup yields CDR1 SGHVS and CDR2 FQNEAQ. The CDR3 reads CASSLANLGYSSSYNSPLHF. CDR3 nucleotide sequence: TGTGCCAGCAGCTTAGCGAATTTAGGTTACAGCAGCTCCTATAATTCACCCCTCCACTTT.

This chain uses TRBV11-3 with TRBJ1-1, with TRBD1 matching over 7 bases. Trimming cost V 6 bases and J 13 bases; bases outside gene matches: 14. The CDR3 contains 13 residues. Germline CDR1 and CDR2: SGHNT and YENEEA. The CDR3 DNA is TGTGCCAGCAGTTCATACGCCGGGACAGAGGTTTTCTTT. Translated: CASSSYAGTEVFF.

The chain links TRBV18 to TRBJ1-2, with 8 bases matching TRBD1. CDR1 and CDR2 (germline): KGHSH, LQKENI. The CDR3 extends over 15 amino acids. V dropped 1 base and J dropped 0; count of bases not matched to a gene: 1. For the CDR3, the DNA is TGTGCCAGCTCACCACGGACAGGGACTAACTATGGCTACACCTTC. The encoded protein is CASSPRTGTNYGYTF.

J is TRBJ2-1 and V is TRBV7-9; 10 nucleotides align to TRBD2. The CDR3 loop spans 17 amino acids. Trimming at V came to 1 base and at J to 3 bases, leaving 6 bases not matched to a gene. Germline V gene sequence: CDR1 SEHNR, CDR2 FQNEAQ (reference sequence). The CDR3 nucleotides are TGTGCCAGCAGCTTAGATTTGTGGACTAGCGGCTACAATGAGCAGTTCTTC. This sequence encodes CASSLDLWTSGYNEQFF.